This TCR beta chain appears in the sequencing data of a study of neoadjuvant anti-PD-1 for oral cavity cancer. The wider study: Before surgery, most patients got three to four biweekly 3 mg/kg nivolumab doses.

V lost 6 bases and J lost 1, with 9 bases in between. There are 13 residues in the CDR3. Germline assignment: CDR1 KGHSH and CDR2 LQKENI. Tumor libraries mostly used about 4.5 ug genomic DNA, two replicates each. The assay was immunoSEQ multiplex PCR, and TCRdb's table has in-frame clones only and misses some. The table includes about 37,000 clones, around 38% detected once. Study results and limitations: Post-treatment tumors with larger preexisting clones showed more shrinkage. Higher pretreatment blood Treg/Th17 ratios correlated with higher pretreatment blood and lower post-treatment tumor TCRbeta clonality.

As regards this clone: Its antigen is as yet unknown.

Time point given: after neoadjuvant nivolumab, at surgical resection. This TCR came from a person aged 35-80 years with oral cavity squamous cell carcinoma. The sample here was tumor tissue, taken after nivolumab (anti-PD-1) treatment. This chain connects TRBV18 to TRBJ2-5; no clear D. The CDR3 DNA sequence: TGTGCCAGCTCCGACTGGGGCCAAGAGACCCAGTACTTC. This codes for CASSDWGQETQYF.